This note documents a single T cell receptor beta chain sequence. The CDR3 loop spans 15 amino acids. Germline V gene lookup returns CDR1 SGHAT and CDR2 FQNNGV. The ends lost 2 bases at V and 4 bases at J; junction bases unmatched: 6. Sequencing used immunoSEQ multiplex PCR; TCRdb keeps in-frame clones, though not all of them. The sample consists of 28,000 or so clones, around nine tenths of them appearing once. The sample comes from a study of T cell changes during pregnancy in multiple sclerosis. Sequencing used CD8+ T cells from peripheral blood mononuclear cells, obtained in the second trimester of pregnancy. The TCR comes from a female donor with multiple sclerosis, enrolled in a pregnancy study. J is TRBJ2-5 and V is TRBV11-2; 8 nucleotides agree with TRBD1. In DNA, the CDR3 is TGTGCCAGCAGCTTAACACTCGACAGGGGAGAGACCCAGTACTTC. It codes for CASSLTLDRGETQYF.